The 7 T cell receptor beta chains presented below share a single source sample, sequenced in a study of T-cell reconstitution after alpha-beta-depleted transplantation in children. TCRbeta library preparation incorporated unique molecular identifiers. MiXCR was run by TCRdb on the PCR reads, yielding one entry per CDR3 protein. This sample has about 440,000 distinct CDR3 sequences, with around two fifths found just once. The sequenced sample was PBMCs, obtained before TCRalphabeta/CD19-depleted stem cell transplant. These receptors all come from a girl aged 2-10 years with aplastic anemia, due to receive a stem cell transplant.

This clonotype was seen once. The rearrangement joins TRBV28 to TRBJ1-1, with 7 bases that match TRBD1. Looked up from germline, CDR1 is MDHEN and CDR2 is SYDVKM. With 4 bases clipped from V and 1 base from J, the junction kept 6 bases outside the gene matches. The CDR3 loop spans 15 amino acids. CDR3 sequence: CASSWTGTANTEAFF. As DNA, the CDR3 is TGTGCCAGCAGTTGGACCGGGACAGCGAACACTGAAGCTTTCTTT. The full variable domain, its missing parts supplied by reference TRBV28 and TRBJ1-1, is DVKVTQSSRYLVKRTGEKVFLECVQDMDHENMFWYRQDPGLGLRLIYFSYDVKMKEKGDIPEGYSVSREKKERFSLILESASTNQTSMYLCASSWTGTANTEAFFGQGTRLTVV.

The V and J genes are TRBV5-1 and TRBJ2-3, with 8 bases matching TRBD1. From germline, CDR1 is SGHRS and CDR2 YFSETQ. This CDR3 is built from 15 residues. Losses at the gene ends were 0 bases for V and 2 bases for J; bases not matched to a gene: 2. In nucleotides, the CDR3 is TGCGCCAGCAGCTTGGGGACAGGGATCACAGATACGCAGTATTTT. Protein product: CASSLGTGITDTQYF.

CDR3 in amino acids: CTEEGRSVSGANVLTF. The CDR3 bases are TGCACGGAGGAAGGGAGGTCCGTCTCTGGGGCCAACGTCCTGACTTTC. The rearrangement joins TRBV29-1 to TRBJ2-6; D may be TRBD2 (6 bases). Germline V lookup: CDR1 SQVTM, CDR2 ANQGSEA. This CDR3 is 16 amino acids long.

The chain couples TRBV11-1 to TRBJ2-4, with D perhaps TRBD2 (6 bases). Germline CDR1 is SGHAT and CDR2 is FQDESV (reference sequence). The CDR3 consists of 13 residues. Trimming removed 4 bases from V and 4 bases from J, with 8 bases in between. The CDR3 region has the DNA TGTGCCAGCAGCTCCGGGACTAAAAACATTCAGTACTTC. Its translation is CASSSGTKNIQYF.

This sequence joins TRBV21-1 and TRBJ2-1. TRBV21-1 counts as a pseudogene. This CDR3 is built from 18 residues. For the CDR3, the DNA is TGTGCCAGGCAAGTAAAGTTCAGAAGAGGGAGCTCCTACAATGAGCAGTTCTTC. Protein: CARQVKFRRGSSYNEQFF.

This clonotype came up many times. This chain uses TRBV5-1 with TRBJ2-7, with 9 bases matching TRBD2. The CDR3 totals 16 residues. Trimming at V came to 4 bases and at J to 3 bases, leaving 11 bases not matched to a gene. Germline lookup yields CDR1 SGHRS and CDR2 YFSETQ. CDR3: CASSRGLARTDYEQYF. As DNA, the CDR3 is TGCGCCAGCAGCCGCGGACTAGCGAGAACAGACTACGAGCAGTACTTC.

The J gene is TRBJ1-2, the V gene TRBV20-1; tentative D call: TRBD1 (5 bases). Germline loops: CDR1 DFQATT, CDR2 SNEGSKA (reference sequence). CDR3 length: 14 amino acids. V lost 6 bases, J lost 7 bases, and 21 bases lay in between. In DNA form, the CDR3 reads TGCAGTGCCCGCGAAGCTGGGCAGGGCGGTGGCTACACCTTC. Protein sequence: CSAREAGQGGGYTF.